Below are 29 T cell receptor beta chains sequenced from a single sample in a study of blood T cell repertoires in COVID-19. Measured with immunoSEQ multiplex PCR; TCRdb has only the in-frame clones, and not every one. The sample shows under 200,000 clones, around 78% of them seen only once. Sequencing input: PBMCs or T cells enriched from blood (not recorded which). The receptors were gathered from a woman aged 45-59 years who had recovered from COVID-19.

V is TRBV4-1 and J is TRBJ2-6; no definite D call. Germline lookup yields CDR1 MGHRA and CDR2 YSYEKL. The germline V and J ends were trimmed by 0 bases and 1 base, with 4 bases remaining between them. The CDR3 contains 15 residues. The CDR3 DNA reads TGCGCCAGCAGCCAAGATTCGTCTGGGGCCAACGTCCTGACTTTC. Translated, it gives CASSQDSSGANVLTF.

The V and J genes are TRBV11-2 and TRBJ1-5; D remains unclear. The CDR3 sequence is 15 residues long. V gave up 5 bases and J gave up 2 bases, with 13 bases separating them. The germline gives CDR1 SGHAT, CDR2 FQNNGV. The chain's CDR3 is CASSTGGLRNQPQHF. CDR3 sequence (DNA): TGTGCCAGCAGCACCGGCGGATTGCGCAATCAGCCCCAGCATTTT.

The chain has TRBV5-6 and TRBJ1-2, with a tentative D call TRBD1 (6 bases). CDR1 and CDR2 (germline): SGHDT, YYEEEE. V was pared by 0 bases and J by 4 bases, with 7 bases between. The CDR3 contains 13 residues. CDR3 bases: TGTGCCAGCAGCTTGGCAGGGGTCTATGGCTACACCTTC. The encoded protein is CASSLAGVYGYTF.

The V call is TRBV7-2, the J call TRBJ1-6; no definite D call. V was pared by 0 bases and J by 9 bases, with 15 bases between. The germline CDR1 and CDR2 sequences are SGHTA and FQGNSA. The CDR3 loop spans 16 amino acids. The CDR3 loop reads CASSLASTARSSPLHF. CDR3 DNA sequence: TGTGCCAGCAGCTTAGCGTCCACCGCTCGGTCTTCACCCCTCCACTTT. The entire variable domain, with the rest obtained from reference TRBV7-2 and TRBJ1-6, is as follows: GAGVSQSPSNKVTEKGKDVELRCDPISGHTALYWYRQSLGQGLEFLIYFQGNSAPDKSGLPSDRFSAERTGGSVSTLTIQRTQQEDSAVYLCASSLASTARSSPLHFGNGTRLTVT.

This rearrangement joins TRBV30 to TRBJ1-5; D perhaps matches TRBD1 (5 bases). Trimming removed 3 bases at V and 1 base at J, with 13 bases between. This CDR3 is 15 amino acids long. Germline-derived CDR1 and CDR2 are GTSNPN and SVGIG (reference sequence). CDR3 coding DNA: TGTGCCTGGAGAAGTCAGGGCCCAAGCAATCAGCCCCAGCATTTT. This sequence encodes CAWRSQGPSNQPQHF.

The chain has TRBV11-2 and TRBJ2-6, with no clear D. V lost 0 bases and J 0 bases, leaving 6 bases between the germline ends. CDR3 length: 16 amino acids. Germline lookup yields CDR1 SGHAT and CDR2 FQNNGV. The CDR3 DNA sequence: TGTGCCAGCAGCTTAGATACAGTCTCTGGGGCCAACGTCCTGACTTTC. This translates into CASSLDTVSGANVLTF.

V and J are TRBV11-2 and TRBJ2-5, with 10 bases that match TRBD2. The junction had 8 bases not matched to a gene; V was cut back by 5 bases and J by 5 bases. CDR1 is SGHAT, CDR2 FQNNGV, per germline. The CDR3 is made up of 15 amino acids. The CDR3 nucleotides are TGTGCCAGCAGCCCTCTAGCGGGGGATCGGGAGACCCAGTACTTC. It encodes CASSPLAGDRETQYF.

CDR3 protein: CASSLVSDSLYGYTF. Written as DNA, the CDR3 is TGTGCCAGCAGCTTAGTGTCGGACAGCCTCTATGGCTACACCTTC. The genes are TRBV11-2 and TRBJ1-2; D possibly corresponds to TRBD1 (6 bases). Between the trimmed V and J ends, which lost 1 base and 4 bases, there was a span of 13 bases. The CDR3 is 15 amino acids. Germline V gene sequence: CDR1 SGHAT, CDR2 FQNNGV.

The chain recombines TRBV12-3 or TRBV12-4 with TRBJ1-1, with D unresolved. The CDR3 contains 13 residues. Between the trimmed V and J ends, which lost 6 bases and 0 bases, there was a span of 8 bases. The CDR3 loop is CASRLRVNTEAFF. Here the CDR3 DNA reads TGTGCCAGCAGGCTGAGAGTGAACACTGAAGCTTTCTTT.

The rearrangement joins TRBV15 to TRBJ1-2, with D possibly TRBD1 on 6 matching bases. The CDR3 loop spans 16 amino acids. The V gene's germline CDR1 is LNHNV and CDR2 YYDKDF (reference sequence). Trimming removed 0 bases from V and 7 bases from J, with 18 bases in between. CDR3 DNA: TGTGCCACCAGCAGAGAAAATCTGGGGGCGCTAAGTGGCTACACCTTC. Encoded protein: CATSRENLGALSGYTF.

The rearrangement uses TRBV18 and TRBJ1-4; the D gene is possibly TRBD1 (6 bases). The CDR3 is 16 amino acids. V shed 4 bases and J shed 0 bases, with 12 bases lying between them. Germline CDR1 and CDR2: KGHSH and LQKENI. The CDR3 coding sequence is TGTGCCAGCTCACTGACAGGCAGCACAACTAATGAAAAACTGTTTTTT. This translates into CASSLTGSTTNEKLFF.

Worth noting for this clone: The sample holds other DNA sequences that translate to the same CDR3. CDR3 sequence: CASSLVGGTGANVLTF. CDR3 coding DNA: TGTGCCAGCAGCTTAGTGGGCGGGACCGGGGCCAACGTCCTGACTTTC. The chain has TRBV7-2 and TRBJ2-6; a possible D gene is TRBD2 (6 bases). This CDR3 has 16 residues. Trimming removed 1 base at V and 4 bases at J, with 11 bases between. In germline, CDR1 is SGHTA, CDR2 FQGNSA.

The chain has TRBV4-3 and TRBJ1-1; TRBD1 matches at 8 bases. V shed 4 bases, J shed 4 bases, and the junction held 5 bases outside the gene matches. The CDR3 totals 14 residues. Germline values: CDR1 LGHNA, CDR2 YSLEER. The CDR3 loop reads CASSPGQGGTEAFF. CDR3 DNA: TGCGCCAGCAGCCCCGGACAGGGTGGCACTGAAGCTTTCTTT.

This rearrangement joins TRBV29-1 to TRBJ2-3; 7 bases agree with TRBD1. The CDR3 runs 14 residues. Per the germline V gene, CDR1 is SQVTM and CDR2 is ANQGSEA. V lost 6 bases and J lost 2; bases outside the gene matches: 8. DNA for the CDR3: TGCAGCGTGCCTTCGGACAGGTTCACAGATACGCAGTATTTT. Protein: CSVPSDRFTDTQYF.

The V call is TRBV5-6, the J call TRBJ1-1; a possible D gene is TRBD1 (5 bases). CDR3 length: 14 residues. V gave up 0 bases and J gave up 4 bases, with 10 bases separating them. Per germline, CDR1 SGHDT and CDR2 YYEEEE. The CDR3 is CASSLGAGVTEAFF. As DNA, the CDR3 is TGTGCCAGCAGCTTGGGTGCGGGGGTCACTGAAGCTTTCTTT.

The genes are TRBV18 and TRBJ2-3; TRBD1 matches 11 bases. V gave up 3 bases and J gave up 6 bases; unmatched junction bases: 11. Germline V gene lookup returns CDR1 KGHSH and CDR2 LQKENI. The CDR3 totals 17 residues. The CDR3 loop is CASSPFTGTGGKDTQYF. The CDR3 DNA reads as TGTGCCAGCTCACCCTTCACCGGGACAGGGGGAAAGGATACGCAGTATTTT.

Only a few counts were recorded for this clone. The chain employs TRBV7-9 and TRBJ1-2, with D possibly TRBD1 on 5 matching bases. With 4 bases removed from V and 7 bases from J, the gap between germline ends came to 22 bases. Germline V CDR1 and CDR2: SEHNR, FQNEAQ (reference sequence). The CDR3 sequence is 16 residues long. The CDR3 protein is CASSSSSGGRRLGYTF. As DNA, the CDR3 is TGTGCCAGCAGCTCCTCCTCCGGGGGACGGCGCCTTGGCTACACCTTC. Complete variable domain (other parts from reference TRBV7-9 and TRBJ1-2): DTGVSQNPRHKITKRGQNVTFRCDPISEHNRLYWYRQTLGQGPEFLTYFQNEAQLEKSRLLSDRFSAERPKGSFSTLEIQRTEQGDSAMYLCASSSSSGGRRLGYTFGSGTRLTVV.

The rearrangement joins TRBV19 to TRBJ2-1; 9 bases are shared with TRBD1. The CDR3 has 13 residues. Germline V CDR1 and CDR2: LNHDA, SQIVND (reference sequence). V was clipped by 3 bases and J by 13 bases; unmatched bases: 7. The CDR3 nucleotides are TGTGCCAGTAGTATGGCCGGGACAGGGCAACAGTTCTTC. This sequence encodes CASSMAGTGQQFF.

The chain has TRBV19 and TRBJ1-5, with D perhaps matching TRBD1 (5 bases). CDR1 and CDR2 (germline): LNHDA, SQIVND (reference sequence). V shed 3 bases and J shed 0 bases, with 18 bases lying between them. The CDR3 extends over 18 amino acids. The CDR3 here is CASSIAPIQGYSNQPQHF. The CDR3 region has the DNA TGTGCCAGTAGTATTGCCCCGATTCAGGGATATAGCAATCAGCCCCAGCATTTT.

The CDR3 region has the DNA TGTGCCTGGAGACCGGAGGGCTACGGCTACACCTTC. Translating it yields CAWRPEGYGYTF. The V gene is TRBV30, the J gene TRBJ1-2; D not resolved. The CDR3 has 12 amino acids. V lost 3 bases, J lost 8 bases, and 13 bases lay in between. Germline V gene sequence: CDR1 GTSNPN, CDR2 SVGIG (reference sequence).

This chain uses TRBV11-2 with TRBJ1-4; 7 nucleotides align to TRBD1. The CDR3 extends over 15 amino acids. Germline V CDR1 and CDR2: SGHAT, FQNNGV. V lost 5 bases to trimming and J lost 8 bases; unmatched junction nucleotides: 11. CDR3 nucleotides: TGTGCCAGCAGCCGGGACAGCCCCCCATGGGAAAAACTGTTTTTT. Translated: CASSRDSPPWEKLFF. The complete variable domain, with remaining parts taken from reference TRBV11-2 and TRBJ1-4, reads EAGVAQSPRYKIIEKRQSVAFWCNPISGHATLYWYQQILGQGPKLLIQFQNNGVVDDSQLPKDRFSAERLKGVDSTLKIQPAKLEDSAVYLCASSRDSPPWEKLFFGSGTQLSVL.

The CDR3 region is CASSPDRVSNQPQHF. The DNA for the CDR3 is TGTGCCAGCAGTCCCGACAGGGTTAGCAATCAGCCCCAGCATTTT. The chain uses TRBV2 and TRBJ1-5, with TRBD1 matching over 7 bases. Germline CDR1 is SNHLY and CDR2 is FYNNEI. CDR3 length equals 15 residues. The ends lost 5 bases at V and 0 bases at J; junction bases unmatched: 4.

The rearrangement uses TRBV19 and TRBJ1-5, with a weak D call TRBD1 (5 bases). Between the trimmed V and J ends, which lost 8 bases and 1 base, there was a span of 9 bases. The V gene's germline CDR1 is LNHDA and CDR2 SQIVND (reference sequence). This CDR3 has 13 amino acids. The CDR3 region has the DNA TGTGCCAGTTGGGGCAGGAGCAATCAGCCCCAGCATTTT. This codes for CASWGRSNQPQHF.

V is TRBV2 and J is TRBJ1-1; 9 positions agree with TRBD1. The CDR3 spans 14 residues. CDR1 is SNHLY and CDR2 is FYNNEI in the germline V gene. After removal of 5 bases from V and 5 bases from J, the junction contained 6 bases not matched to a gene. The CDR3 protein is CASSKRDRETEAFF. The CDR3 DNA is TGTGCCAGCAGTAAGAGGGACAGGGAGACTGAAGCTTTCTTT.

CDR3 protein: CAWSVGLRETQYF. In DNA form, the CDR3 reads TGTGCCTGGAGTGTAGGACTGAGGGAGACCCAGTACTTC. This rearrangement joins TRBV30 to TRBJ2-5, with D possibly TRBD2 on 5 matching bases. V dropped 0 bases and J dropped 5 bases, with 10 bases sitting between them. Germline V lookup: CDR1 GTSNPN, CDR2 SVGIG (reference sequence). The CDR3 contains 13 residues.

CDR3 sequence (DNA): TGTGCCAGCAGCGTAACAGGTTCGAGCACTGAAGCTTTCTTT. Its protein product is CASSVTGSSTEAFF. The chain is built from TRBV7-2 and TRBJ1-1, with D perhaps matching TRBD1 (5 bases). Trimming took off 5 bases at V and 4 bases at J, with 14 bases between the two ends. The CDR3 is 14 amino acids. Germline lookup yields CDR1 SGHTA and CDR2 FQGNSA.

This clone was seen a single time. V is TRBV6-6 and J is TRBJ1-3, with 7 positions matching TRBD1. The trim removed 5 bases at V and 0 bases at J, leaving 13 bases unmatched. The germline CDR1 and CDR2 sequences are MNHNY and SVGAGI (reference sequence). CDR3 length: 18 residues. DNA for the CDR3: TGTGCCAGCAGTCCGGGACAGTCGTATATCCTCTCTGGAAACACCATATATTTT. This translates into CASSPGQSYILSGNTIYF.

The V gene is TRBV2, the J gene TRBJ2-2; D might be TRBD1 (5 bases). The germline CDR1 and CDR2 sequences are SNHLY and FYNNEI. V was shortened by 7 bases and J by 1 base, with 7 bases between the two germline ends. The CDR3 runs to 13 residues. CDR3 residues: CASTQGNTGELFF. The CDR3 DNA sequence: TGTGCCAGCACCCAGGGGAACACCGGGGAGCTGTTTTTT.

This clone was found a few times. The chain is built from TRBV2 and TRBJ1-1, with D possibly being TRBD1 (5 bases). The CDR3 totals 15 residues. V was trimmed by 6 bases and J by 7 bases, leaving 21 bases between them. CDR1 is SNHLY and CDR2 is FYNNEI in the germline V gene. The CDR3 loop reads CASRPQGLKYDEAFF. The CDR3 DNA reads TGTGCCAGCAGACCCCAGGGACTCAAATATGATGAAGCTTTCTTT.